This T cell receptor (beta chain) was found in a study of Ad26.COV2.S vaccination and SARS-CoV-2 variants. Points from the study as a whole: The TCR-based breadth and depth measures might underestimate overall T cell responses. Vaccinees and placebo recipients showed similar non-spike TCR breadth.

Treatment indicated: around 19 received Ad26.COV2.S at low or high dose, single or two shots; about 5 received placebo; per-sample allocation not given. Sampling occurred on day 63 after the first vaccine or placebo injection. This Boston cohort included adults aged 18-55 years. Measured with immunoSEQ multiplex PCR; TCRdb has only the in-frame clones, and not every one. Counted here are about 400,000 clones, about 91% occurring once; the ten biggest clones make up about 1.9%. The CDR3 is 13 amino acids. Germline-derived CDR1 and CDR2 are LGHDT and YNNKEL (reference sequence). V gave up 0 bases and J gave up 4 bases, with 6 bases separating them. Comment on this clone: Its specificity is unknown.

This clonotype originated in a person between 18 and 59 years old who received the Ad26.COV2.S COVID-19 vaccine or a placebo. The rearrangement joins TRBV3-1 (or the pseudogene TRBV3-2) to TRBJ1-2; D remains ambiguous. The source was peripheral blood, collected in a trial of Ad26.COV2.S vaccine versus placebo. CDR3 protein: CASSQEAGYGYTF. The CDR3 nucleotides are TGTGCCAGCAGCCAAGAGGCAGGCTATGGCTACACCTTC.